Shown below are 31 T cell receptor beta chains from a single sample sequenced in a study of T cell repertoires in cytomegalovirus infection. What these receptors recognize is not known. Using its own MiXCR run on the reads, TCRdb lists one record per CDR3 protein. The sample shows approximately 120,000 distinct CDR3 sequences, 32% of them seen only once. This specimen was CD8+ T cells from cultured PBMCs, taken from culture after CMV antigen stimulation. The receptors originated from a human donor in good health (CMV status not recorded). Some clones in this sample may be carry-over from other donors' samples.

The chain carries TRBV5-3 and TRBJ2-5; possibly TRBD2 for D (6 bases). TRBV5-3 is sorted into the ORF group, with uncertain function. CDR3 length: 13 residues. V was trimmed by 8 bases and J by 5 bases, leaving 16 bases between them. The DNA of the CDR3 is TGTGCCAGCAGCATCGCCCGGGGGGAGACCCAGTACTTC. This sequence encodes CASSIARGETQYF.

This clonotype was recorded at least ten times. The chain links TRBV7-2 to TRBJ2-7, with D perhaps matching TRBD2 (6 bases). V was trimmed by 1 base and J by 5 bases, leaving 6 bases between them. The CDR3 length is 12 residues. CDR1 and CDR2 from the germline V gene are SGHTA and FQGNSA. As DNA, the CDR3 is TGTGCCAGCAGCTTAGGGGGGGACGAGCAGTACTTC. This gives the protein CASSLGGDEQYF.

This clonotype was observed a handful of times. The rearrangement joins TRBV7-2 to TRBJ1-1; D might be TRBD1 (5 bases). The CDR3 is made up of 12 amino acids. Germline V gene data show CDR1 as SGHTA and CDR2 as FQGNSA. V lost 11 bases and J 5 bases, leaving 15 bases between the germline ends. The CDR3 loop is CAGGFSPTEAFF. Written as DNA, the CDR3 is TGTGCCGGGGGATTTAGCCCGACTGAAGCTTTCTTT.

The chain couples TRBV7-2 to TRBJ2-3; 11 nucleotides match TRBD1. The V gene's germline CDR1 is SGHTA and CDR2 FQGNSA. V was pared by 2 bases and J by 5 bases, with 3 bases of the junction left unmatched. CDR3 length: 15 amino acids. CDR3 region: CASSLLDRGQDTQYF. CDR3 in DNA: TGTGCCAGCAGCTTACTGGACAGGGGGCAAGATACGCAGTATTTT.

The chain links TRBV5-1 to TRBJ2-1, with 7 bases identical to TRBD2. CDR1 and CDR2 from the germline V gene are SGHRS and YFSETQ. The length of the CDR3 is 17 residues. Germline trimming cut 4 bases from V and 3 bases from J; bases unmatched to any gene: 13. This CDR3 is CASSRFSSGLVYNEQFF. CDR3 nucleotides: TGCGCCAGCAGCAGATTCTCTAGCGGACTGGTCTACAATGAGCAGTTCTTC.

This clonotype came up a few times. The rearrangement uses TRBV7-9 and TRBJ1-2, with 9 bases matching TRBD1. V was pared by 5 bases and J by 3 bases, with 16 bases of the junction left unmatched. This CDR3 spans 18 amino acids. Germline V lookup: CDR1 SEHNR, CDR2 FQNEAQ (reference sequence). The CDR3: CASSPRDRVEVRDYGYTF. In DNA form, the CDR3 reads TGTGCCAGCAGCCCACGGGACAGGGTTGAGGTTCGCGACTATGGCTACACCTTC. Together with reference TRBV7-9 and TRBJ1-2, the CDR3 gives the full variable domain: DTGVSQNPRHKITKRGQNVTFRCDPISEHNRLYWYRQTLGQGPEFLTYFQNEAQLEKSRLLSDRFSAERPKGSFSTLEIQRTEQGDSAMYLCASSPRDRVEVRDYGYTFGSGTRLTVV.

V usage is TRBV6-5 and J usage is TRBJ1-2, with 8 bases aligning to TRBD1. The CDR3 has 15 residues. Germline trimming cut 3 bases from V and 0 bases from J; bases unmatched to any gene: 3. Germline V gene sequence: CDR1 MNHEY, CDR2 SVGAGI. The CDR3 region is CASSYGTGTNYGYTF. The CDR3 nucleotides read TGTGCCAGCAGTTATGGGACAGGAACTAACTATGGCTACACCTTC.

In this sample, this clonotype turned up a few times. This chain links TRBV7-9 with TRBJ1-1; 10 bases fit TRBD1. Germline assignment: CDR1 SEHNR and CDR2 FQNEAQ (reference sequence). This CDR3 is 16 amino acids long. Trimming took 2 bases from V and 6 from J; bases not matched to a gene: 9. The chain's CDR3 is CASSLPPGQGSAEAFF. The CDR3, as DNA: TGTGCCAGCAGCTTACCTCCGGGACAGGGGAGCGCTGAAGCTTTCTTT.

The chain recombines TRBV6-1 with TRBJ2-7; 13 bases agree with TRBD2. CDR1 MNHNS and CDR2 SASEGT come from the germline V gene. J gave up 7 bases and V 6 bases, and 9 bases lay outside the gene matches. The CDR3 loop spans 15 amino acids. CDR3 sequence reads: CASRGTSGAKEEQYF. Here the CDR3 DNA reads TGTGCCAGCAGGGGGACTAGCGGGGCCAAGGAGGAGCAGTACTTC.

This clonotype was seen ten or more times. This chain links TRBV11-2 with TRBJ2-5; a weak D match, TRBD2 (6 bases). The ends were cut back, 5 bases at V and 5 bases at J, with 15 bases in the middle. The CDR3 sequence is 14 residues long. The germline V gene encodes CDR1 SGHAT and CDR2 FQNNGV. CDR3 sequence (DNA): TGTGCCAGCAGCCCACCTGGGGGGAGGGAGACCCAGTACTTC. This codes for CASSPPGGRETQYF.

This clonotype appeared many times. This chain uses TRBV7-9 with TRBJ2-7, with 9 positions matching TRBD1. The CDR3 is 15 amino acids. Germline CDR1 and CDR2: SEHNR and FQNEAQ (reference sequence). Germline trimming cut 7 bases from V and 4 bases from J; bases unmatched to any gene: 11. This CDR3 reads CASTSQGTGTYEQYF. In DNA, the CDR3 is TGTGCCAGCACCTCGCAAGGGACAGGGACATACGAGCAGTACTTC.

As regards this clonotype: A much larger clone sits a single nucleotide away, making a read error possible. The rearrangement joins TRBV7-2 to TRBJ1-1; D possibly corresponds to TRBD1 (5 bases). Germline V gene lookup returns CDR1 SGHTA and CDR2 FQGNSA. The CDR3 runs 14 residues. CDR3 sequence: CASSLHRTNIEAFF. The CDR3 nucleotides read TGTGCCAGCAGCTTACACAGGACAAACATTGAAGCTTTCTTT. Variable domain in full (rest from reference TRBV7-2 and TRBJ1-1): GAGVSQSPSNKVTEKGKDVELRCDPISGHTALYWYRQSLGQGLEFLIYFQGNSAPDKSGLPSDRFSAERTGGSVSTLTIQRTQQEDSAVYLCASSLHRTNIEAFFGQGTRLTVV.

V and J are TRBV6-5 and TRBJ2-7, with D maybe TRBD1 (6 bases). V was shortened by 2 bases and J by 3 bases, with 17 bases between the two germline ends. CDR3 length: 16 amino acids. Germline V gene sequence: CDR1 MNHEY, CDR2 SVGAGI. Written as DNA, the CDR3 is TGTGCCAGCAGTTACCCAGGGGCGGGCAGGTACTACGAGCAGTACTTC. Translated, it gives CASSYPGAGRYYEQYF.

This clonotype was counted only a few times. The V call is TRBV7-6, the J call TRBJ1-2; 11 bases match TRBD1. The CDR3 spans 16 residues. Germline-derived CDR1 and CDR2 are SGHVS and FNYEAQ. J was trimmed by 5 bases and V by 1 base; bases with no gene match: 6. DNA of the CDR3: TGTGCCAGCAGCTTAGGGACAGGGGGCACGTCATATGGCTACACCTTC. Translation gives CASSLGTGGTSYGYTF.

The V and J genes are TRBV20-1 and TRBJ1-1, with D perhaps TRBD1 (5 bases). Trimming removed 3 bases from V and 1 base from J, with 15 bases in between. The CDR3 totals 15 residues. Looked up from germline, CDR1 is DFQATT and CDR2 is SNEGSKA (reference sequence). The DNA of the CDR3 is TGCAGTGCTAGGGGGCCATTGGGGGAGAACACTGAAGCTTTCTTT. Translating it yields CSARGPLGENTEAFF.

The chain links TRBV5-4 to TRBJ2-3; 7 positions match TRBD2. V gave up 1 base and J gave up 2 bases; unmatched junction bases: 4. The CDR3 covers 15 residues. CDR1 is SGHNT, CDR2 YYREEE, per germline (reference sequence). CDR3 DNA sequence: TGTGCCAGCAGCTTGTGGCGGGGGAACACAGATACGCAGTATTTT. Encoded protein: CASSLWRGNTDTQYF.

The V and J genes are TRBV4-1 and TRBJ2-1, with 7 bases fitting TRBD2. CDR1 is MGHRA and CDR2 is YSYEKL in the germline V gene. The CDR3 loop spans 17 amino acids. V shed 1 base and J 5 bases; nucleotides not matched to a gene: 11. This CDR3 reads CASSQVGLVGKDNEQFF. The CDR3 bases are TGCGCCAGCAGCCAAGTCGGACTAGTGGGGAAAGACAATGAGCAGTTCTTC.

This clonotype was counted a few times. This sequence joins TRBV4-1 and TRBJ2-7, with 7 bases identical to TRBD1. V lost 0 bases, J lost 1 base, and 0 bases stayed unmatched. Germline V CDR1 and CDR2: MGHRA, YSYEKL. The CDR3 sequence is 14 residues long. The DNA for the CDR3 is TGCGCCAGCAGCCAAGAGGACAGGTCCTACGAGCAGTACTTC. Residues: CASSQEDRSYEQYF.

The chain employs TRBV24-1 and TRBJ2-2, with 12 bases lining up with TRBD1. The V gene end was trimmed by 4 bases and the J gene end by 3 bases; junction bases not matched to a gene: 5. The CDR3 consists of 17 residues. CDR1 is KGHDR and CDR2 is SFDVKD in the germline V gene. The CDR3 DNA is TGTGCCACCAGTGACCGGGACAGGGGGCCGTACACCGGGGAGCTGTTTTTT. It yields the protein CATSDRDRGPYTGELFF.

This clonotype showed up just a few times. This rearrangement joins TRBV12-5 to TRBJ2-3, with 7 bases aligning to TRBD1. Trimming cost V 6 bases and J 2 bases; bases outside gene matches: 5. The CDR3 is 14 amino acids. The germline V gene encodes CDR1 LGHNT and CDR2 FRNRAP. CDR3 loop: CASGRDSDTDTQYF. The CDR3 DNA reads TGTGCTAGTGGACGGGACAGCGACACAGATACGCAGTATTTT.

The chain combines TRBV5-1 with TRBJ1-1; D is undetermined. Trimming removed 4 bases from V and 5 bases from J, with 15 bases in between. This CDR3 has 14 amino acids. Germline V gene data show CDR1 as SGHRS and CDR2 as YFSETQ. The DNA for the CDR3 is TGCGCCAGCAGCCCCGCTTTGACGGGAACTGAAGCTTTCTTT. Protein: CASSPALTGTEAFF.

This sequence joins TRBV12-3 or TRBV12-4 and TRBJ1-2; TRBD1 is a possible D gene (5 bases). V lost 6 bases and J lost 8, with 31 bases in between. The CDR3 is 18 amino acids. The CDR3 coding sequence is TGTGCCAGCAGGGATGGACCTATGGGGCGCGAATTTTTACAAGGCTACACCTTC. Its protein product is CASRDGPMGREFLQGYTF.

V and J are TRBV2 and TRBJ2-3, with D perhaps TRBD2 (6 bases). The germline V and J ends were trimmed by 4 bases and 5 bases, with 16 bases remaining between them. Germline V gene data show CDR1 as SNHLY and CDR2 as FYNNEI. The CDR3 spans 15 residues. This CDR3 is CASSAGLTRGDTQYF. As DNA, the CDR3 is TGTGCCAGCAGTGCGGGACTCACGAGGGGAGATACGCAGTATTTT.

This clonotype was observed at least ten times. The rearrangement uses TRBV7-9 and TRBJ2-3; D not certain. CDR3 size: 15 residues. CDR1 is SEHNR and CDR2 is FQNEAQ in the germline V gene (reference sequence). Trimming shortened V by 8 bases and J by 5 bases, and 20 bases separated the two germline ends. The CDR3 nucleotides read TGTGCCAGCGACCTAATTAGGGATAGGCAAGATACGCAGTATTTT. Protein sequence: CASDLIRDRQDTQYF.

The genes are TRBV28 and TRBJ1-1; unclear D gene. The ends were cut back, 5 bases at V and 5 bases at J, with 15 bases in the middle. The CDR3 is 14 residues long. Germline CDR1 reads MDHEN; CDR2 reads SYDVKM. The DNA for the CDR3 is TGTGCCAGCAGTCGACGACTCCTTAGAACTGAAGCTTTCTTT. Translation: CASSRRLLRTEAFF.

The CDR3 sequence is CAIQLRDEQFF. CDR3 DNA: TGTGCCATCCAGCTTCGGGATGAGCAGTTCTTC. The V gene is TRBV12-3 or TRBV12-4, the J gene TRBJ2-1; D unclear. V lost 10 bases, J lost 8 bases, and 12 bases lay in between. The CDR3 covers 11 residues.

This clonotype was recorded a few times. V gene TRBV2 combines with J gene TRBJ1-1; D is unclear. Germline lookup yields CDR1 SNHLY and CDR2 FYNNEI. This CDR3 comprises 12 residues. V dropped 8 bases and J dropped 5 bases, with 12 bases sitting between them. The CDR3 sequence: CASQKRETEAFF. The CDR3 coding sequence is TGTGCCAGCCAAAAGAGGGAAACTGAAGCTTTCTTT. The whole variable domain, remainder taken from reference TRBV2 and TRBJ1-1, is EPEVTQTPSHQVTQMGQEVILRCVPISNHLYFYWYRQILGQKVEFLVSFYNNEISEKSEIFDDQFSVERPDGSNFTLKIRSTKLEDSAMYFCASQKRETEAFFGQGTRLTVV.

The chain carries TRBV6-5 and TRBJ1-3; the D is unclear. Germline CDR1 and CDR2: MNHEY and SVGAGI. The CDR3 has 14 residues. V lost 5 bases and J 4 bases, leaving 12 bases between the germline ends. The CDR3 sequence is CASSAVGSGNTIYF. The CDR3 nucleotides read TGTGCCAGCAGTGCCGTAGGTTCAGGAAACACCATATATTTT.

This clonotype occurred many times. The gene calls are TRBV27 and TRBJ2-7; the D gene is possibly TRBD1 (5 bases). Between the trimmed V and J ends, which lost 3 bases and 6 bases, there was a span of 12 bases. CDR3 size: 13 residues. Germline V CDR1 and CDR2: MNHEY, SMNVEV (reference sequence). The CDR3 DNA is TGTGCCAGCAGTTTCGGGTTAGGGGCCGAGCAGTACTTC. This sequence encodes CASSFGLGAEQYF.

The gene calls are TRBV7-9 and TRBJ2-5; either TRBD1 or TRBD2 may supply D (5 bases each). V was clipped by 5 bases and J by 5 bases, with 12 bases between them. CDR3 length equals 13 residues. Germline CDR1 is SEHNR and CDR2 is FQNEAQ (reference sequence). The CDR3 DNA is TGTGCCAGCAGCGGTCCGGGGCAGGAGACCCAGTACTTC. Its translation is CASSGPGQETQYF. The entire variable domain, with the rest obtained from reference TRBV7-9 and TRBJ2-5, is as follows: DTGVSQNPRHKITKRGQNVTFRCDPISEHNRLYWYRQTLGQGPEFLTYFQNEAQLEKSRLLSDRFSAERPKGSFSTLEIQRTEQGDSAMYLCASSGPGQETQYFGPGTRLLVL.

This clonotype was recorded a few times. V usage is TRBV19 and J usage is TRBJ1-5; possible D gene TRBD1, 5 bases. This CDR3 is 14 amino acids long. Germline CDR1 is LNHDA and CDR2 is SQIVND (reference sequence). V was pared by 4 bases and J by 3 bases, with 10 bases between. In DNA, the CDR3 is TGTGCCAGTAGTACAGGGATGAACAATCAGCCCCAGCATTTT. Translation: CASSTGMNNQPQHF.